This TCR beta chain comes out of a study of blood T cell repertoires in COVID-19. Participants spanned ages about 18 to 90 years and resided in 20 to 25 US areas. How the authors handled the data: Nucleated cell number was recorded as an estimate derived from reference gene primer amplification. Profiled with immunoSEQ multiplex PCR; TCRdb holds only in-frame clones, not every one. The DNA was the basis for D and trimming; V, J and clone size are from that table. The profile covers tens of thousands of clones, with approximately 80% appearing a single time and approximately 4% taken by the ten largest. This clone turned up a few times. The CDR3 consists of 14 residues. CDR1 ENHRY and CDR2 SYGVKD come from the germline V gene. Losses at the gene ends were 3 bases for V and 2 bases for J; bases not matched to a gene: 3.

V is TRBV10-3 and J is TRBJ2-7, with 8 bases lining up with TRBD2. Specimen: PBMCs or T cells enriched from blood (not recorded which). The clonotype was recovered from a woman aged 35 to 49 with acute COVID-19. The CDR3 bases are TGTGCCATCAGTGATAGACTAGCGCCCTACGAGCAGTACTTC. It yields the protein CAISDRLAPYEQYF.